This TCR beta chain emerged from a study of blood T cells in healthy people across ages. Per germline, CDR1 SGHTA and CDR2 FQGNSA. The CDR3 totals 13 residues. V gave up 5 bases and J gave up 8 bases, with 15 bases separating them. A second PCR, run for about 7 to 12 cycles, used a sample-barcoded 5' primer plus a J-beta primer mix. Per-sample output comprised a minimum of 2.5 million paired-end reads containing CDR3. Using its own MiXCR run on the 5' RACE reads, TCRdb lists one record per CDR3 protein. Found here are about a million distinct CDR3 sequences, roughly two fifths of them singletons; the top ten hold roughly 14%.

The sample consisted of blood. The receptor was derived from a man between 18 and 35 years old in good health. The J gene is TRBJ1-2, the V gene TRBV7-2; possibly TRBD1 for D (6 bases). This chain's CDR3 is CASSVRERGGYTF. CDR3 DNA sequence: TGTGCCAGCAGCGTAAGAGAAAGGGGGGGCTACACCTTC.